The sequence of this TCR beta chain was determined in a study of T cell repertoires in cytomegalovirus infection. J lost 3 bases, V lost 4 bases, and 3 bases had no gene match. There are 14 residues in the CDR3. In germline, CDR1 is ENHRY, CDR2 SYGVKD. TCRdb reprocessed the reads via MiXCR and lists one record per CDR3 protein. The sample records some 350,000 distinct CDR3 sequences, 25% to 30% being singletons. Concerning this clonotype itself: Its specificity is unknown.

V gene TRBV10-3 combines with J gene TRBJ2-3; the match to TRBD1 covers 8 bases. This material consisted of cultured PBMCs, taken from culture after CMV antigen stimulation. The sequence was collected from a human donor in good health (CMV status not recorded). Some clones in this sample may be carry-over from other donors' samples. CDR3: CAISGDRWTDTQYF. CDR3 bases: TGTGCCATCAGTGGGGACAGGTGGACAGATACGCAGTATTTT.